The sequence of this TCR beta chain was determined in a study of cytomegalovirus exposure and HLA in healthy donors (dated by TCRdb to 2015 to 2018). The study in broad terms: In an earlier analysis of 550 to 750 of the donors, 250 to 350 Gb of sequence data and 100 million or so unique TCR beta sequences from about 179 million T cells were reported. Donor age, sex, ethnicity and CMV serostatus were collected together with the repertoire data. Roughly 5 DR-DQ haplotypes were handled as single units for association and clustering because linkage in the cohort was strong. Among around 400 genotyped donors of the cohort, an average of approximately 240,000 unique TCR beta nucleotide sequences was sequenced per donor, of which about 19% were non-productive. Every repertoire in the discovery cohort had been generated on one and the same sequencing platform. A later genetic analysis used genome-wide SNP genotypes for about 65% of the roughly 670 donors, treating that subset as a discovery cohort. The genetic ancestry cluster associated with self-reported Caucasian donors included roughly four fifths of the roughly 410 genotyped donors. Using immunosequencing, the study profiled T cell repertoires from fewer than 700 subjects and related those repertoires to cytomegalovirus serostatus. The later analysis used no new phenotypic data to find candidate immune exposures, relying instead on TCR beta sequences and their occurrence across donors. The study was designed to test whether signatures of past pathogen exposure could be identified by cataloging public T cell receptors. To predict cytomegalovirus infection status, the study combined high-throughput TCR immunosequencing, statistical association of individual TCRs with disease status, and machine learning. The number of typed donors differed by locus: about 620-640 for A, B, C, DRB1 and DQB1; approximately 520 for DQA1; over 600 for DPA1; and some 430 for DPB1. About 280 gigabases of sequencing data and 78 million or so unique TCR sequences were included in an early release covering 500 to 750 HLA-typed donors. In addition to the first cohort of approximately 650 subjects, a separate validation cohort of about 120 different subjects was used. Both class I and class II loci were covered by HLA typing, at four-digit resolution. In a later analysis, previously published TCR beta repertoires from several hundred donors were re-analyzed and high-resolution HLA genotyping was added so that TCR occurrence patterns could be studied. An earlier analysis of 587 of the donors used high-throughput TCR beta sequencing to judge whether each TCR beta V gene segment behaved as functional or pseudogenic. Overall study outcomes, separate from this receptor: In an earlier analysis of some 500 of the donors, most TCR beta V segments appeared in productive rearrangements about 90% or about 30% of the time, broadly matching IMGT annotations. A few of the identified cytomegalovirus-associated TCR beta chains were confirmed in vitro to be specific for cytomegalovirus antigens. The classifier was reported to diagnose cytomegalovirus status with high specificity and sensitivity in both the original cohort and the validation cohort. CMV serostatus was the only immune exposure information available for the cohort. Linkage disequilibrium might explain the correlated functional status among segregating V segments, but an unknown experimental factor could not be ruled out. A later analysis reported that several top co-occurrence clusters appeared linked to parvovirus B19, influenza, CMV and Epstein-Barr virus. Because counts were too low, fewer than 20 rarely observed V segments, including chromosome 9 orphons, were excluded from the earlier analysis of 587 of the donors. Compared with equally common non-associated chains, HLA-associated TCR beta chains in a later analysis were more clonally expanded and had lower generation probabilities. The sequencing pipeline was judged likely to have produced a cluster of highly shared sequence variants as a technical artifact. The presence/absence analyses assumed that sequencing depth was roughly uniform across donors, and that assumption may not be true. The authors suggested that the approach could potentially be generalized to other disease states and immunological phenotypes. Some IMGT-functional V segments, including TRBV6-2 and TRBV6-3, could not be told apart with the 87-base-pair reads, so those segments were excluded. Most TCR sequences were seen in very few donors, while some public TCRs were found in many individuals. In a later analysis, most CMV-associated TCR beta chains were found to appear HLA-restricted, with HLA associations seemingly driven largely by CMV exposure. A further reported finding was that TCR beta sequences accurately predicted the HLA-A and HLA-B alleles for most subjects in the first cohort. A later analysis found that TCR association rates varied across HLA loci, with DRB1 alleles showing the most associated TCRs and HLA-C alleles the fewest. A later genetic analysis associated a missense DCLRE1C variant with V-gene and J-gene trimming of TCR beta chains, and an independent cohort replicated the association. When HLA alleles, especially DR and DQ, strongly co-occurred, attributing TCR associations to individual alleles was difficult. Compared with the approximately 710-donor mean, donors in an Asian-associated ancestry cluster had fewer N-insertions in productive TCRs, according to a later genetic analysis. A later analysis associated 16,951 TCR beta sequences with specific HLA alleles at a false discovery rate of 0.05. Because some donors lacked HLA typing at each locus, the association tests relied only on the typed subset. This cohort had only TCR beta chains sequenced, and the lack of alpha or paired-chain data limited which features could be detected. The study gave a list of 150 to 200 TCR beta chains associated with cytomegalovirus.

As to this clone: The target of this receptor is not known. Per-base qualities were not stored, and no clone one base away is much larger. This specimen includes other DNA sequences encoding the same CDR3.

Library prep was done by the immunoSEQ multiplex PCR assay. The multiplex PCR relied on a mix of 60 forward primers for TCR Vbeta segments and 13 reverse primers for TCR Jbeta segments. The CDR3 region of rearranged TCR beta genes was amplified from genomic DNA by a multiplex PCR assay. On the Illumina HiSeq System, the amplified TCR beta libraries were sequenced as 87-base-pair reads. In the original analysis: Across the 600 to 700 repertoires, a later analysis counted 80 million or so unique TCR beta chains, around 10 million of which were shared by at least two donors. A nearest-neighbor algorithm error-corrected the raw reads and collapsed the reads into unique sequences, merging closely related sequences to remove PCR and sequencing errors. CDR3 sequences were aligned to IMGT reference sequences to assign V, D and J gene segments. For a sequence to be retained, at least a six-nucleotide match to both a V gene segment and a J gene segment was required. A rearrangement counted as productive if the CDR3 had no stop codons and remained in frame with V and J, and every other rearrangement counted as non-productive. Following IMGT convention, CDR3 was defined as the stretch from the second conserved V-encoded cysteine up to the conserved J-encoded phenylalanine. The earlier analysis of 450 to 750 of the donors excluded any sequence lacking an unambiguous match to a single V gene segment. In an earlier analysis of approximately 500 of the donors, a V segment was called functional when productive rearrangements were above 56.7%, and segregating when the standard deviation between donors exceeded 5%. A statistical classification framework was built to diagnose cytomegalovirus status from the catalog of TCR beta chain sequences. A later analysis assigned V and J genes by comparing TCR nucleotide sequences with IMGT/GENE-DB human TR gene sequences. The TCRdist pipeline was used in a later analysis to assign CDR3 sequences and most-parsimonious VDJ recombination scenarios. A later analysis defined each TCR beta chain by its CDR3 amino acid sequence plus V-gene family, and excluded reads lacking a unique V-gene family. A later analysis removed several hundred highly shared, low-generation-probability nucleotide sequences to deal with suspected cross-contamination and a sequencing artifact. For each public chain, a later analysis derived a clonal expansion index from normalized ranks of inferred template counts within each repertoire. In a later analysis, generation probabilities were computed with a VDJ recombination model fitted to out-of-frame rearrangements, and the resulting probabilities were checked against IGoR. In a later analysis, hypergeometric tests were used to score TCR-TCR, TCR-HLA and TCR-CMV co-occurrence, with a repertoire-size bias correction applied to TCR pairs. A later analysis estimated false discovery rates by permuting HLA or CMV assignments 20 times. In a later analysis, co-occurring TCRs were grouped using DBSCAN, and TCRdist sequence similarity was added for clustering within HLA-allele-positive subsets. Repertoires with fewer than 30,000 or more than 120,000 public chains, plus five repertoires with anomalous nucleotide sharing, were excluded from co-occurrence clustering. Drawn from immuneACCESS, this table holds only the in-frame rearrangements with V and J called that TCRdb kept. Clones are partly lost; checked studies trace under half to an unresolved V gene and leave the rest unexplained. From that table come the V and J calls and clone size; the DNA was used to work out D and trimming. This sample lists 70,000 to 90,000 clones; roughly 76% were detected once. The top ten hold 9% to 13% of the sample.

CDR1 and CDR2 (MNHEY, SMNVEV) derive from the germline V gene (reference sequence). The CDR3 has 17 amino acids, counting the end cysteine and phenylalanine. CDR3 DNA is the only sequence kept; it has 51 bases, read in frame from the first base. Here V drops 2 bases and J drops 0 bases, and the junction holds 3 bases not matched to any gene. The cohort comprised some 680 healthy bone marrow donors. All cohort members were sampled while nominally healthy, although unrecorded immune exposures were likely present. The donor was CMV seropositive and was included in the group of approximately 310 seropositive cohort members. Every donor gave a peripheral blood sample, and the peripheral blood mononuclear cells from that sample were used for TCR beta sequencing. The Qiagen DNeasy Blood Extraction Kit was used to extract genomic DNA from the blood cell samples.

The sequence was collected from a male donor in good health and CMV-seropositive. Material: PBMCs. The V and J segments used are TRBV27 and TRBJ2-6, with 8 bases aligning to TRBD1. CDR3 protein: CASSLRQGASGANVLTF. The DNA is TGTGCCAGCAGTTTACGGCAGGGGGCCTCTGGGGCCAACGTCCTGACTTTC.